Listed below are T cell receptor beta chains from one sample, sequenced in a study of T-cell memory formation after mild COVID-19. One entry per CDR3 protein results from TCRdb running MiXCR on the 5' RACE reads. This sample has about 620,000 distinct CDR3 sequences; under 20% occur once, and the top ten carry around 13%. The sample was PBMCs or a T cell subset sorted from them (not recorded which). All receptors derive from an adult woman who had mild COVID-19 (a few samples of this study predate the infection). Cell type and time point are not known. Each CDR3 is given with its conserved first and last residue. Fields, in order: CDR3 length, V gene, J gene, CDR3 protein.

len: 17; v_gene: TRBV30; j_gene: TRBJ2-2; CDR3aa: CAYTKGDKGSNTGELFF
len: 16; v_gene: TRBV4-2; j_gene: TRBJ2-1; CDR3aa: CASSQDTGSDYNEQFF
len: 17; v_gene: TRBV7-9; j_gene: TRBJ2-1; CDR3aa: CASSWIRDRRFYNEQFF
len: 15; v_gene: TRBV12-3/TRBV12-4; j_gene: TRBJ2-5; CDR3aa: CASSFRGVVQETQYF
len: 18; v_gene: TRBV11-2; j_gene: TRBJ2-7; CDR3aa: CASSLDLIQRSSSYEQYF
len: 16; v_gene: TRBV6-4; j_gene: TRBJ2-1; CDR3aa: CASSDSSPGQGPELVF
len: 12; v_gene: TRBV7-9; j_gene: TRBJ1-5; CDR3aa: CARQGSHQPQHF
len: 15; v_gene: TRBV6-2/TRBV6-3; j_gene: TRBJ2-2; CDR3aa: CASSYSIVNTGELFF
len: 16; v_gene: TRBV18; j_gene: TRBJ1-3; CDR3aa: CASSPSTGGAGNTIYF
len: 14; v_gene: TRBV12-3/TRBV12-4; j_gene: TRBJ1-4; CDR3aa: CASSFDRGGEKLFF
len: 12; v_gene: TRBV18; j_gene: TRBJ1-2; CDR3aa: CASSPPGQGKTF
len: 20; v_gene: TRBV6-1; j_gene: TRBJ2-5; CDR3aa: CASRNRGGLALTLKQETQYF
len: 14; v_gene: TRBV12-3/TRBV12-4; j_gene: TRBJ2-7; CDR3aa: CASGSSRASYEQYF
len: 15; v_gene: TRBV9; j_gene: TRBJ2-7; CDR3aa: CASSVGDRGVYEQYF
len: 14; v_gene: TRBV7-9; j_gene: TRBJ2-3; CDR3aa: CASSLTGYTDTQYF
len: 14; v_gene: TRBV18; j_gene: TRBJ2-7; CDR3aa: CASSHDRSSYEQYF
len: 14; v_gene: TRBV3-1; j_gene: TRBJ1-2; CDR3aa: CASSQDPENYGYTF
len: 15; v_gene: TRBV10-3; j_gene: TRBJ1-1; CDR3aa: CAISDQGGRETEAFF
len: 14; v_gene: TRBV7-2; j_gene: TRBJ2-3; CDR3aa: CASSLRGTTDTQYF
len: 13; v_gene: TRBV6-1; j_gene: TRBJ2-2; CDR3aa: CASRGVQGGELFF
len: 15; v_gene: TRBV20-1; j_gene: TRBJ2-7; CDR3aa: CSARATWTGQHEQYF
len: 13; v_gene: TRBV29-1; j_gene: TRBJ1-1; CDR3aa: CSVESDWNPEAFF
len: 17; v_gene: TRBV7-8; j_gene: TRBJ2-3; CDR3aa: CASSSALGGGGTDTQYF
len: 12; v_gene: TRBV12-3/TRBV12-4; j_gene: TRBJ2-1; CDR3aa: CASSPGLNEQFF
len: 17; v_gene: TRBV12-3/TRBV12-4; j_gene: TRBJ2-4; CDR3aa: CASSLNQIIGQGNIQYF